The next 8 T cell receptor beta chains were all read from a single sample in a study of T cells after yellow fever vaccination. From the 5' RACE reads, TCRdb called clonotypes with MiXCR, one entry per CDR3 protein. The table has a few hundred thousand distinct CDR3 sequences, approximately 6.8% seen once. The source was CD4+ T cells sorted from PBMCs, collected on the day of the yellow fever booster vaccination. These receptors were taken from a man aged 30-40 years who received the YFV17D yellow fever vaccine.

In this sample, this clonotype turned up a few times. The V and J genes are TRBV11-3 and TRBJ2-1, with 9 bases fitting TRBD2. Trimming removed 5 bases from V and 8 bases from J; junction bases left unmatched: 7. Germline CDR1 and CDR2: SGHNT and YENEEA. CDR3 length equals 14 residues. The CDR3 loop reads CASSPGRLADEQFF. CDR3 in DNA: TGTGCCAGCAGCCCAGGTAGACTAGCGGATGAGCAGTTCTTC.

This clonotype was seen repeatedly, ten times or more. This chain joins TRBV20-1 and TRBJ2-7; 9 positions agree with TRBD1. This CDR3 is 15 amino acids long. J gave up 2 bases and V 5 bases, and 10 bases lay outside the gene matches. Germline values: CDR1 DFQATT, CDR2 SNEGSKA (reference sequence). The CDR3 loop reads CSAGRGQGIAYEQYF. The CDR3 nucleotides read TGCAGTGCTGGGAGAGGACAGGGGATCGCCTACGAGCAGTACTTC.

The chain joins TRBV14 to TRBJ2-5; D is ambiguous. The CDR3 totals 16 residues. V was clipped by 3 bases and J by 2 bases, with 16 bases between them. Per the germline V gene, CDR1 is SGHDN and CDR2 is FVKESK. CDR3 amino acids: CASSHLPKGRQETQYF. CDR3 nucleotides: TGTGCCAGCAGCCATTTGCCGAAGGGTCGTCAAGAGACCCAGTACTTC.

The chain carries TRBV5-1 and TRBJ2-1; 14 nucleotides match TRBD2. V trimming: 3 bases; J trimming: 4 bases; junction bases outside the gene matches: 18. Germline lookup yields CDR1 SGHRS and CDR2 YFSETQ. The CDR3 contains 21 residues. Here the CDR3 DNA reads TGCGCCAGCAGCTCAGATGTAAGACCGGGACTAGCGGGAGCTAGATACAATGAGCAGTTCTTC. As protein: CASSSDVRPGLAGARYNEQFF.

This clonotype was counted many times. The rearrangement uses TRBV5-1 and TRBJ2-3, with D perhaps being TRBD1 or TRBD2 (5 bases each). V lost 0 bases to trimming and J lost 2 bases, with 7 bases between them. Germline lookup yields CDR1 SGHRS and CDR2 YFSETQ. This CDR3 is 14 amino acids long. The CDR3 reads CASSLGDDTDTQYF. CDR3 nucleotides: TGCGCCAGCAGCTTGGGGGACGACACAGATACGCAGTATTTT.

The J gene is TRBJ2-2, the V gene TRBV15; D call uncertain. Germline V gene lookup returns CDR1 LNHNV and CDR2 YYDKDF (reference sequence). This CDR3 is built from 15 residues. The V end was cut by 0 bases, the J end by 7 bases, with 12 bases between. The CDR3 here is CATSRDGGYSGELFF. CDR3 nucleotides: TGTGCCACCAGCAGAGATGGTGGGTACAGCGGGGAGCTGTTTTTT.

This chain joins TRBV6-2 or TRBV6-3 and TRBJ2-1, with 7 bases fitting TRBD1. This CDR3 is built from 17 residues. V trimming: 6 bases; J trimming: 0 bases; junction bases outside the gene matches: 11. Per the germline V gene, CDR1 is MNHEY and CDR2 is SVGEGT. The DNA of the CDR3 is TGTGCCAGCAGCCAACCAGGGGGAAGACGCTCCTACAATGAGCAGTTCTTC. It translates to CASSQPGGRRSYNEQFF.

This chain links TRBV7-9 with TRBJ1-1; D ambiguous. V lost 2 bases and J 3 bases, leaving 13 bases between the germline ends. Germline V gene data show CDR1 as SEHNR and CDR2 as FQNEAQ (reference sequence). This CDR3 comprises 15 residues. In DNA form, the CDR3 reads TGTGCCAGCAGCTTAAATACGGCGTGGGACACTGAAGCTTTCTTT. It translates to CASSLNTAWDTEAFF.